Listed below are T cell receptor beta chains from one sample, sequenced in a study of CD8 T cells in ankylosing spondylitis. TCRdb re-called the 5' RACE reads through MiXCR, storing one row per CDR3 protein. This table has around 490,000 distinct CDR3 sequences, about 5.4% appearing once. Sequencing was carried out using blood, either unsorted or a sorted T cell fraction (not recorded which). These receptors came from a male donor with ankylosing spondylitis. Each CDR3 is given with its conserved first and last residue. The D gene is left open where the match is weak. Some rows have no size entry. The others give once, few or many, or a class for an expanded clone.

- few TRBJ2-3 TRBV20-1 CSARSFGRVLDTQYF TGCAGTGCTAGGAGCTTCGGTAGGGTTCTAGATACGCAGTATTTT
- many TRBJ1-6 TRBV4-2 CASSQDGLPGRSIVDSPLHF TGTGCCAGCAGCCAAGATGGTTTGCCAGGGAGGAGTATAGTTGATTCACCCCTCCACTTT
TRBD1 many TRBJ2-7 TRBV20-1 CSAKQGIEYEQYF TGCAGTGCTAAACAGGGGATCGAGTACGAGCAGTACTTC
TRBD1 many TRBJ1-2 TRBV13 CASSSPTGENYGYTF TGTGCCAGCAGCTCCCCGACAGGGGAAAACTATGGCTACACCTTC
- many TRBJ2-3 TRBV6-6 CAGKGSTDTQYF TGTGCCGGCAAGGGGAGCACAGATACGCAGTATTTT
- many TRBJ2-3 TRBV20-1 CSARRGGTDTQYF TGCAGTGCTAGAAGGGGGGGCACAGATACGCAGTATTTT
TRBD1 many TRBJ2-7 TRBV9 CASSSGGQGGTYEQYF TGTGCCAGCAGCTCCGGGGGACAGGGCGGAACCTACGAGCAGTACTTC
- many TRBJ1-1 TRBV5-1 CASSNGDGGTEAFF TGCGCCAGCAGCAATGGGGACGGAGGCACTGAAGCTTTCTTT
TRBD1 many TRBJ1-6 TRBV2 CASSEFRDSAPLNSPLHF TGTGCCAGCAGTGAATTTAGGGACAGCGCTCCCCTTAATTCACCCCTCCACTTT
- many TRBJ2-7 TRBV7-9 CASSSTPGGLPNEQYF TGTGCCAGCAGCAGTACCCCAGGAGGGCTCCCCAACGAGCAGTACTTC
- many TRBJ2-1 TRBV6-5 CASSYPGTSEQFF TGTGCCAGCAGTTACCCCGGGACCTCGGAGCAGTTCTTC
- - TRBJ2-7 TRBV28 CASSLGPWSSYEQYF TGTGCCAGCAGTTTGGGACCGTGGAGCTCCTACGAGCAGTACTTC
- many TRBJ1-2 TRBV5-6 CASLINENYGYTF TGTGCCAGCCTCATCAACGAGAACTATGGCTACACCTTC
- few TRBJ2-6 TRBV5-1 CASSLQVVSSGANVLTF TGCGCCAGCAGCTTGCAAGTTGTTTCCTCTGGGGCCAACGTCCTGACTTTC
- many TRBJ2-5 TRBV20-1 CSALGLNGETQYF TGCAGTGCCCTGGGTCTCAATGGGGAGACCCAGTACTTC
TRBD2 many TRBJ2-7 TRBV4-2 CASSQELSSGGLYEQYF TGTGCCAGCAGCCAAGAACTATCTAGCGGGGGGCTCTACGAGCAGTACTTC
TRBD2 many TRBJ2-7 TRBV27 CASSLTASGATYEQYF TGTGCCAGCAGTTTAACTGCTAGCGGGGCCACCTACGAGCAGTACTTC
TRBD1 many TRBJ2-7 TRBV12-3/TRBV12-4 CASSSGTGINEQYF TGTGCCAGCAGCTCCGGGACAGGGATTAACGAGCAGTACTTC
- many TRBJ1-6 TRBV21-1 CASSKSRGADGNSPLHF TGTGCCAGCAGCAAAAGTCGGGGGGCAGATGGTAATTCACCCCTCCACTTT
- - TRBJ2-5 TRBV24-1 CATSGKGHRGQETQYF TGTGCCACCAGTGGCAAGGGACACCGCGGCCAAGAGACCCAGTACTTC
- many TRBJ1-2 TRBV29-1 CSVVSGNYGYTF TGCAGCGTTGTATCAGGGAACTATGGCTACACCTTC
- - TRBJ2-7 TRBV6-5 CASSYSMGTNYEQYF TGTGCCAGCAGTTACTCGATGGGGACCAACTACGAGCAGTACTTC
TRBD2 many TRBJ2-3 TRBV7-9 CASSLAVTSVLRDF TGTGCCAGCAGCTTAGCTGTGACTAGCGTCCTTCGGGATTTT
TRBD1 many TRBJ1-2 TRBV6-1 CASSKTGLGYTF TGTGCCAGCAGTAAGACAGGGTTGGGCTACACCTTC
- many TRBJ1-2 TRBV7-9 CASSLYRGYTF TGTGCCAGCAGCTTATATCGCGGCTACACCTTC
TRBD2 many TRBJ2-7 TRBV4-1 CASSHPLAGGSYEQYF TGCGCCAGCAGCCATCCACTAGCGGGGGGTTCCTACGAGCAGTACTTC
TRBD2 many TRBJ2-5 TRBV4-2 CASSQVLWGLAGEETQYF TGTGCCAGCAGCCAAGTCCTTTGGGGACTAGCGGGGGAAGAGACCCAGTACTTC
TRBD2 many TRBJ2-5 TRBV5-1 CASRSRERGTQETQYF TGCGCCAGCAGGTCAAGGGAGCGGGGGACCCAAGAGACCCAGTACTTC
- many TRBJ2-1 TRBV7-9 CASSWGEVPYNEQFF TGTGCCAGCAGCTGGGGAGAGGTCCCCTACAATGAGCAGTTCTTC
- few TRBJ1-6 TRBV11-2 CASSLGLAPSPLHF TGTGCCAGCAGCTTGGGACTGGCCCCTTCACCCCTCCACTTT
- many TRBJ2-5 TRBV10-3 CAISGRQETQYF TGTGCCATCTCCGGGCGTCAAGAGACCCAGTACTTC
- many TRBJ1-1 TRBV4-3 CASSQENREAFF TGCGCCAGCAGCCAAGAAAACAGGGAAGCTTTCTTT
- few TRBJ2-7 TRBV7-9 CASSRGAAGASYEQYF TGTGCCAGCAGCCGCGGCGCGGCAGGGGCGTCCTACGAGCAGTACTTC
- many TRBJ2-7 TRBV5-1 CASSLTVKYEQYF TGCGCCAGCAGCTTAACGGTAAAGTACGAGCAGTACTTC
TRBD2 - TRBJ2-7 TRBV7-8 CASSSARLAGVREQYF TGTGCCAGCAGCTCAGCTCGACTAGCGGGAGTTCGTGAGCAGTACTTC
- many TRBJ2-3 TRBV6-1 CASSEGLGADTQYF TGTGCCAGCAGTGAAGGTCTGGGGGCAGATACGCAGTATTTT
TRBD1 many TRBJ1-1 TRBV5-1 CASSLTQGVNTEAFF TGCGCCAGCAGCTTGACTCAGGGGGTGAACACTGAAGCTTTCTTT
- - TRBJ2-6 TRBV4-2 CASSSVGREAFGANVLTF TGTGCCAGCAGCTCAGTCGGCAGGGAGGCTTTTGGGGCCAACGTCCTGACTTTC
- many TRBJ2-2 TRBV7-7 CASSKDPGPYTGELFF TGTGCTAGCAGCAAAGATCCGGGGCCCTACACCGGGGAGCTGTTTTTT
TRBD1 - TRBJ1-2 TRBV5-1 CASSPWTGGAYGYTF TGCGCCAGCAGCCCTTGGACAGGGGGTGCCTATGGCTACACCTTC
- many TRBJ1-1 TRBV6-1 CASSRPFLMNTEAFF TGTGCCAGCTCTCGCCCGTTCCTTATGAACACTGAAGCTTTCTTT
- many TRBJ1-1 TRBV10-3 CAIAGGNTEAFF TGTGCCATCGCGGGCGGGAACACTGAAGCTTTCTTT
- many TRBJ2-2 TRBV9 CASNQQVGELFF TGTGCCAGCAATCAGCAGGTCGGGGAGCTGTTTTTT
- many TRBJ2-5 TRBV7-6 CASSLERGRVETQYF TGTGCCAGCAGCTTAGAAAGGGGACGAGTAGAGACCCAGTACTTC
- many TRBJ2-1 TRBV4-3 CASSQEGNIGNEQFF TGCGCCAGCAGCCAAGAGGGGAACATTGGGAATGAGCAGTTCTTC
- many TRBJ2-1 TRBV20-1 CSASYGAIDNEQFF TGCAGTGCTAGCTATGGGGCTATAGACAATGAGCAGTTCTTC
- many TRBJ2-7 TRBV7-8 CASSLMADPYEQYF TGTGCCAGCAGCTTAATGGCGGACCCGTACGAGCAGTACTTC
- few TRBJ2-7 TRBV4-2 CAISAGNHDVQYF TGTGCCATCAGCGCCGGGAATCACGACGTGCAGTACTTC
- many TRBJ2-7 TRBV11-2 CASSLRASRQYEQYF TGTGCCAGCAGCTTAAGGGCTAGCCGGCAGTACGAGCAGTACTTC
TRBD2 few TRBJ2-6 TRBV15 CATSRGRAYGANVLTF TGTGCCACCTCCCGCGGGAGGGCCTATGGGGCCAACGTCCTGACTTTC
TRBD1 few TRBJ2-5 TRBV2 CASSAQGVGETQYF TGTGCCAGCAGTGCACAGGGGGTCGGAGAGACCCAGTACTTC
- many TRBJ1-2 TRBV4-2 CASSQQTTTPGYTF TGTGCCAGCAGCCAACAAACAACTACACCGGGCTACACCTTC
TRBD1 - TRBJ1-3 TRBV6-1 CASRATEGTGPSSGNTIYF TGTGCCAGCAGGGCTACGGAAGGGACAGGGCCGAGCTCTGGAAACACCATATATTTT
- many TRBJ1-2 TRBV4-2 CASSQEGRRGGYGYTF TGTGCCAGCAGCCAAGAGGGTCGAAGAGGAGGCTATGGCTACACCTTC
TRBD1 - TRBJ2-7 TRBV18 CASSPDRVFTEQYF TGTGCCAGCTCACCGGACAGGGTTTTTACCGAGCAGTACTTC
- few TRBJ2-6 TRBV20-1 CSARDPRSGANVLTF TGCAGTGCTAGAGATCCCCGCTCTGGGGCCAACGTCCTGACTTTC
TRBD2 many TRBJ2-7 TRBV5-6 CASSSGGTYEQYF TGTGCCAGCAGTAGCGGGGGGACATACGAGCAGTACTTC
- few TRBJ2-7 TRBV7-8 CASSPVGSSYEQYF TGTGCCAGCAGCCCGGTGGGGAGCTCCTACGAGCAGTACTTC
- many TRBJ2-2 TRBV5-1 CASSLEGRGTGELFF TGCGCCAGCAGCTTAGAAGGACGGGGCACCGGGGAGCTGTTTTTT
- - TRBJ2-7 TRBV18 CASSPAERRDEQYF TGTGCCAGCTCACCCGCGGAGAGGCGCGACGAGCAGTACTTC